This T cell receptor (beta chain) is drawn from a study of vaccination and CD4 T cells after COVID-19. With the Oncomine TCR Beta short-read assay, DNA from cultured CD4+ T cells was sequenced. TCRdb redid the calling of the PCR reads with MiXCR, one entry per CDR3 protein. The sample consists of some 7,700 distinct CDR3 sequences, approximately 50% of them appearing once. The treatment here: approximately 9-day PBMC culture with coronavirus spike peptide pools or control peptides (ViraFEST assay). Comment on this clonotype: Its specificity is not known.

The sample taken for sequencing was CD4+ T cells from blood, cultured in vitro. This clonotype was obtained from a human donor who had recovered from COVID-19.

In DNA form, the CDR3 reads TGTGCCAGCAGTTTATTGCAGGACCCCGGGGAGCTGTTTTTT. It encodes CASSLLQDPGELFF. J is TRBJ2-2 and V is TRBV28; unclear D gene. V gave up 1 base and J gave up 6 bases, with 9 bases separating them. The CDR3 spans 14 residues. Germline loops: CDR1 MDHEN, CDR2 SYDVKM. The whole variable domain, filled in from reference TRBV28 and TRBJ2-2, reads DVKVTQSSRYLVKRTGEKVFLECVQDMDHENMFWYRQDPGLGLRLIYFSYDVKMKEKGDIPEGYSVSREKKERFSLILESASTNQTSMYLCASSLLQDPGELFFGEGSRLTVL.